The T cell receptor beta chain under discussion was sequenced for a study of cytomegalovirus exposure and HLA in healthy donors. Findings of the study overall: The authors enumerated roughly 160 TCR beta chains as linked to cytomegalovirus. There were a few CMV-associated chains whose specificity for CMV antigens was confirmed in vitro.

Use of 60 Vbeta and 13 Jbeta primers characterized the PCR. TCRdb's copy holds only in-frame clones and misses some; the assay was immunoSEQ multiplex PCR. The sample data list about 200,000 clones. Germline CDR1 LNHDA, CDR2 SQIVND (reference sequence). This CDR3 has 18 residues. The germline V and J ends were trimmed by 5 bases and 4 bases, with 25 bases remaining between them. As regards this clone: Its antigen is not identified.

The J gene is TRBJ2-3, the V gene TRBV19; weak D call: TRBD2 (6 bases). Sequencing was done on a sample of PBMCs. This sequence was found in a boy younger than 18 in good health and CMV-seronegative. CDR3 DNA sequence: TGTGCCAGTAGTCCGCAAAGACTAGGTTCGCAGGTCCCAGATACGCAGTATTTT. Its protein product is CASSPQRLGSQVPDTQYF.